This is a list of T cell receptor beta chains from one sample in a study of blood T cell repertoires in COVID-19. TCRdb's table, derived via immunoSEQ multiplex PCR, lists solely in-frame clones and lacks some. The sample comprises approximately 60,000 clones, about nine tenths of which are singletons, and 3.2% rests with the top ten. Sequencing was performed on peripheral blood. Receptor source: a man in his forties or fifties with active COVID-19. CDR3s include the opening cysteine and the closing phenylalanine or tryptophan. A D gene is named only where the DNA matches it firmly. Some rows have no size entry. The others give once, few or many, or a class for an expanded clone.

>15|TRBV4-3|-|-|TRBJ2-7
CASSQFRGSTYEQYF
TGCGCCAGCAGCCAATTTAGGGGTTCTACCTACGAGCAGTACTTC
>16|TRBV24-1|once|-|TRBJ2-3
CATSDLRGGTLFTQYF
TGTGCCACCAGTGATTTGCGTGGAGGAACGTTGTTTACGCAGTATTTT
>12|TRBV10-2|-|-|TRBJ2-7
CASSEAGNEQYF
TGCGCCAGCAGTGAGGCGGGGAACGAGCAGTACTTC
>15|TRBV5-4|-|TRBD1|TRBJ2-7
CASSLAPGGRDEQYF
TGTGCCAGCAGCTTGGCCCCAGGGGGCCGGGACGAGCAGTACTTC
>17|TRBV6-2/TRBV6-3|-|TRBD2|TRBJ2-3
CASSYSIGLAGTDTQYF
TGTGCCAGCAGTTACTCGATAGGACTAGCTGGCACAGATACGCAGTATTTT
>14|TRBV11-2|-|-|TRBJ1-1
CASSSKFGGSEAFF
TGTGCCAGCAGCTCCAAATTTGGGGGGTCTGAAGCTTTCTTT
>19|TRBV4-1|-|TRBD2|TRBJ2-5
CASSQHPPRTSGRPETQYF
TGCGCCAGCAGCCAACACCCCCCCAGGACTAGCGGGAGACCAGAGACCCAGTACTTC
>15|TRBV18|-|TRBD1|TRBJ1-1
CASSPLTGGAAEAFF
TGTGCCAGCTCACCCTTGACAGGGGGCGCTGCTGAAGCTTTCTTT
>15|TRBV7-3|-|TRBD1|TRBJ2-3
CASSSTGQGGDTQYF
TGTGCCAGCAGCTCTACCGGACAGGGGGGAGATACGCAGTATTTT
>13|TRBV28|-|TRBD1|TRBJ1-2
CASCQGGRTGYTF
TGTGCCAGCTGCCAGGGGGGTCGTACGGGCTACACCTTC
>14|TRBV5-1|-|TRBD1|TRBJ1-6
CASSGQFNNSPLHF
TGCGCCAGCTCGGGACAGTTTAACAATTCACCCCTCCACTTT
>18|TRBV27|-|TRBD1|TRBJ2-5
CASSLSPYRQGTSETQYF
TGTGCCAGCAGTTTATCCCCGTACCGACAGGGTACGTCGGAGACCCAGTACTTC
>13|TRBV7-6|-|-|TRBJ1-1
CASSLVGNTEAFF
TGTGCCAGCAGCTTAGTGGGCAACACTGAAGCTTTCTTT
>11|TRBV9|-|-|TRBJ2-7
CASSSGDEQYF
TGTGCCAGCAGCTCAGGGGACGAGCAGTACTTC
>13|TRBV12-3/TRBV12-4|once|TRBD1|TRBJ2-1
CASSLTGGNEQFF
TGTGCCAGCAGCTTGACAGGGGGCAATGAGCAGTTCTTC
>13|TRBV7-3|once|-|TRBJ1-1
CASSASRDREAFF
TGTGCCAGCAGCGCTAGCCGGGATCGTGAAGCTTTCTTT
>14|TRBV9|-|TRBD1|TRBJ2-1
CASTSGTGVNEQFF
TGTGCCAGCACTTCCGGGACAGGGGTCAATGAGCAGTTCTTC